This TCR beta chain is from a study of response to subunit inactivated influenza vaccine. General study points: Every seasonal influenza vaccination brings in few new T cells, the authors suggested.

With respect to this clonotype: Its antigen is currently unknown.

The germline gives CDR1 KGHSH, CDR2 LQKENI. V lost 3 bases and J lost 2; bases outside the gene matches: 13. This CDR3 has 19 residues. TCRdb called the RT-PCR reads again in MiXCR, with one record for every CDR3 protein. The data hold around 790,000 distinct CDR3 sequences, with around 20% observed a single time. Sample: PBMCs from blood, taken roughly 5 days after vaccination. The chain employs TRBV18 and TRBJ2-2; 9 bases fit TRBD1. The TCR comes from a man aged 50 to 60 who received an inactivated influenza vaccine. The CDR3 sequence: CASSPEGTGFSRNTGELFF. For the CDR3, the DNA is TGTGCCAGCTCACCGGAAGGGACAGGGTTTTCGCGCAACACCGGGGAGCTGTTTTTT.